Listed below are T cell receptor beta chains from one sample, sequenced in a study of T cells in Graves' hyperthyroidism and ophthalmopathy. Using its own MiXCR run on the multiplex PCR reads, TCRdb lists one record per CDR3 protein. Found here are about 700,000 distinct CDR3 sequences, around 15% of them singletons; the top ten hold around 9.6%. Sequencing used blood. These TCRs come from a woman aged 18-29 years with Graves' hyperthyroidism. Each CDR3 is given with its conserved first and last residue. D genes are given only for firm matches. Size is omitted from some rows. Given values are once, few, many or a class for expanded clones.

>many|NA|TRBV20-1|TRBJ1-2
TGCAGTGCTAGAATGAAGGCCACCTATGGCTACACCTTC
CSARMKATYGYTF
>many|NA|TRBV3-1|TRBJ2-1
TGTGCCAGCAGCCAAGGAGAGATATACAATGAGCAGTTCTTC
CASSQGEIYNEQFF
>few|NA|TRBV18|TRBJ2-7
TGTGCCAGCTCTCGAGATTGGGGAAGTATCTCCGAGCAGTACTTC
CASSRDWGSISEQYF
>NA|NA|TRBV7-2|TRBJ1-3
TGTGCCAGCAGCACCCGACAGAGTGGAAACACCATATATTTT
CASSTRQSGNTIYF
>many|TRBD2|TRBV14|TRBJ2-1
TGTGCCAGCAGCCAAGATCCCAGGGAGGGGTCCTGGACCTACAATGAGCAGTTCTTC
CASSQDPREGSWTYNEQFF
>many|NA|TRBV7-8|TRBJ2-7
TGTGCCAGCAGCCCGTCCCGGATAGTCCACTCCTACGAGCAGTACTTC
CASSPSRIVHSYEQYF
>NA|TRBD2|TRBV4-3|TRBJ2-6
TGCGCCAGCAGCCAAGATGGGCTAGCGGGGTTCTCTGGGGCCAACGTCCTGACTTTC
CASSQDGLAGFSGANVLTF
>NA|NA|TRBV7-6|TRBJ2-1
TGTGCCAGCAGCTTAGCTAGGATTGGGGAGCAGTTCTTC
CASSLARIGEQFF
>many|TRBD2|TRBV4-1|TRBJ2-1
TGCGCCAGCAGCCCTATAGCGGGATCCAATGAGCAGTTCTTC
CASSPIAGSNEQFF
>NA|TRBD2|TRBV12-3/TRBV12-4|TRBJ2-1
TGTACCAGCAGCACCTCCGGGACTAGTCGCAATGAGCAGTTCTTC
CTSSTSGTSRNEQFF
>many|NA|TRBV30|TRBJ1-5
TGTGCCTGGAGTAGTGGGGGAAATCAGCCCCAGCATTTT
CAWSSGGNQPQHF
>many|NA|TRBV18|TRBJ1-3
TGTGCCAGCTCACTATACCAGGGGAGCATTGAAGGAAACACCATATATTTT
CASSLYQGSIEGNTIYF
>many|TRBD2|TRBV11-2|TRBJ2-1
TGTGCCAGCAGCTTAGGTCCTAGCGGGAGGGCCTCCTACAATGAGCAGTTCTTC
CASSLGPSGRASYNEQFF
>once|TRBD2|TRBV6-2/TRBV6-3|TRBJ2-1
TGTGCCAGCACCGCCCGGGGACTAGCGGGCGGAAACAATGAGCAGTTCTTC
CASTARGLAGGNNEQFF
>NA|NA|TRBV16|TRBJ1-4
TGTGCCAGCAGCCCGGGGGCAACTAATGAAAAACTGCTTTTT
CASSPGATNEKLLF
>many|NA|TRBV11-2|TRBJ2-3
TGTGCCAGCAGCTCTTCCACTGGCACAGATACGCAGTATTTT
CASSSSTGTDTQYF
>many|TRBD1|TRBV2|TRBJ2-1
TGTGCCACCCTTGGGTCTTCAGGGGGCCACCACAATGAGCAGTTCTTC
CATLGSSGGHHNEQFF
>NA|NA|TRBV4-2|TRBJ2-5
TGTGCCAGCAGCCAAGATCAGGGGTTCCAAGAGACCCAGTACTTC
CASSQDQGFQETQYF
>many|NA|TRBV20-1|TRBJ1-5
TGCAGTGCTAGAGTTCTCGACTTTCGGCCTCAGCCCCAGCATTTT
CSARVLDFRPQPQHF
>NA|TRBD1|TRBV4-1|TRBJ1-5
TGCGCCAGCAGCCAGGGACAGGGGATGGGGCTTGACCAGCCCCAGCATTTT
CASSQGQGMGLDQPQHF
>few|NA|TRBV5-4|TRBJ1-1
TGTGCCAGCAGCTTGGCCTCGACTACTAGGAGGGCTGAAGCTTTCTTT
CASSLASTTRRAEAFF
>NA|NA|TRBV19|TRBJ1-2
TGTGCCAGTAGTCCGGACTGGGACACCTCCGTGGTGGGCTACACCTTC
CASSPDWDTSVVGYTF
>many|NA|TRBV6-1|TRBJ1-5
TGTGCCAGCAGTGAAAGAGAGGGTAATCAGCCCCAGCATTTT
CASSEREGNQPQHF
>NA|NA|TRBV6-5|TRBJ1-5
TGTGCCAGCAGTTGCGGCAGGGTTAGCAATCAGCCCCAGCATTTT
CASSCGRVSNQPQHF
>few|NA|TRBV7-3|TRBJ2-1
TGTGCCAGCAGCTTAAACGGTGGTCGGAATGAGCAGTTCTTC
CASSLNGGRNEQFF
>NA|TRBD1|TRBV24-1|TRBJ2-1
TGTGCCACCAGTGAACCCCCGGGACAGGGTTCGGGCAATGAGCAGTTCTTC
CATSEPPGQGSGNEQFF
>few|NA|TRBV3-1|TRBJ2-1
TGTGCCAGCACCAGGGATCTAACTAGACGGAGTACTGGGATCGACAATGAGCAGTTCTTC
CASTRDLTRRSTGIDNEQFF
>NA|TRBD1|TRBV3-1|TRBJ2-7
TGTGCCAGCAGCCGTTCTCAGGGGGTATGGTCCTACGAGCAGTACTTC
CASSRSQGVWSYEQYF
>many|TRBD2|TRBV20-1|TRBJ2-7
TGCAGTGCTAGTAAGGCTAGCGGGAGCTACGAGCAGTACTTC
CSASKASGSYEQYF
>few|TRBD2|TRBV9|TRBJ2-1
TGTGCCAGCAGCGTAGGGACTAGCGGCATGAAGCAGTTCTTC
CASSVGTSGMKQFF